Included here is one T cell receptor (beta chain) sequence, with context. As yet, its antigen is unknown. This sample is part of a study of T cell responses to AZD1222 COVID-19 vaccine. Trimming removed 5 bases from V and 7 bases from J; junction bases left unmatched: 6. The CDR3 sequence is 13 residues long. Germline CDR1 SGHTA, CDR2 FQGTGA. Whole-study results and caveats: Clonal diversity was possibly underestimated, and the donors were mostly white British, with more females. At baseline, seropositivity was found in only six AZD1222 recipients. Spike-specific TCR breadth and depth both grew after two AZD1222 doses. Of spike-specific TCRs, nearly half reportedly target regions left unmutated in variants.

Assay: immunoSEQ multiplex PCR; the TCRdb copy retains only in-frame clones and omits some. This repertoire shows 150,000 to 200,000 clones, approximately 93% found once; its top ten account for roughly 3.5%. Sequences were derived from peripheral blood, sampled 28 days after the second AZD1222 dose. This chain connects TRBV7-3 to TRBJ2-5; 8 nucleotides line up with TRBD1. This receptor was taken from an adult who received the AZD1222 COVID-19 vaccine. The CDR3 reads CASSTRGQGTQYF. The CDR3 DNA follows: TGTGCCAGCAGCACCAGGGGGCAGGGGACCCAGTACTTC.